These 18 T cell receptor beta chains share one sample of origin, sequenced in a study of chemoradiotherapy in HPV16-positive cancers. The repertoire was sequenced with immunoSEQ multiplex PCR; TCRdb's copy has only in-frame clones and lacks some. The repertoire holds about 15,000 clones, almost 90% seen once, with approximately 3.5% in the top ten. The source material was blood, sampled from a patient who underwent chemoradiotherapy. The receptors were sampled from a human donor with HPV-associated anogenital cancer.

The J gene is TRBJ1-5, the V gene TRBV2; D unclear. V was clipped by 7 bases and J by 0 bases, with 13 bases between them. CDR1 SNHLY and CDR2 FYNNEI come from the germline V gene. The CDR3 consists of 15 residues. The CDR3 protein is CASKRQVYSNQPQHF. The CDR3 region has the DNA TGTGCCAGCAAGCGACAAGTTTATAGCAATCAGCCCCAGCATTTT. The full variable domain, rest sourced from reference TRBV2 and TRBJ1-5, is EPEVTQTPSHQVTQMGQEVILRCVPISNHLYFYWYRQILGQKVEFLVSFYNNEISEKSEIFDDQFSVERPDGSNFTLKIRSTKLEDSAMYFCASKRQVYSNQPQHFGDGTRLSIL.

The table lists this clone with a few counts. The chain uses TRBV7-9 and TRBJ2-7, with 9 bases aligning to TRBD2. V lost 8 bases and J lost 4; bases outside the gene matches: 12. Looked up from germline, CDR1 is SEHNR and CDR2 is FQNEAQ (reference sequence). CDR3 length: 15 amino acids. The CDR3 DNA reads TGTGCCAGCGGACCGGCGGGAGGGATGGGTTACGAGCAGTACTTC. Residues: CASGPAGGMGYEQYF.

This chain uses TRBV5-1 with TRBJ1-1; D ambiguous. Trimming took off 6 bases at V and 4 bases at J, with 19 bases between the two ends. The germline V gene encodes CDR1 SGHRS and CDR2 YFSETQ. This CDR3 has 15 residues. DNA for the CDR3: TGCGCCAGCACCCCCCTTGACGGACGGAGCACTGAAGCTTTCTTT. Its protein product is CASTPLDGRSTEAFF.

The chain employs TRBV5-1 and TRBJ2-4; 8 bases align to TRBD1. Per germline, CDR1 SGHRS and CDR2 YFSETQ. The trim removed 4 bases at V and 2 bases at J, leaving 11 bases unmatched. The CDR3 is made up of 17 amino acids. The CDR3 region is CASSRGQGRDTKNIQYF. The CDR3 DNA reads TGCGCCAGCAGCCGCGGACAGGGCCGGGATACCAAAAACATTCAGTACTTC. Full variable domain (outside the CDR3, taken from reference TRBV5-1 and TRBJ2-4): KAGVTQTPRYLIKTRGQQVTLSCSPISGHRSVSWYQQTPGQGLQFLFEYFSETQRNKGNFPGRFSGRQFSNSRSEMNVSTLELGDSALYLCASSRGQGRDTKNIQYFGAGTRLSVL.

The chain has TRBV20-1 and TRBJ2-3, with unresolved D. The CDR3 is made up of 10 amino acids. Looked up from germline, CDR1 is DFQATT and CDR2 is SNEGSKA (reference sequence). The CDR3 bases are TGCAAGCCTCTTGGAAATACGCAGTATTTT. It codes for CKPLGNTQYF.

This rearrangement joins TRBV28 to TRBJ2-7; 7 bases line up with TRBD1. The CDR3 is 14 amino acids. CDR1 and CDR2 from the germline V gene are MDHEN and SYDVKM. V was clipped by 4 bases and J by 2 bases; unmatched bases: 5. CDR3: CASSSWQGAYEQYF. The CDR3 nucleotides read TGTGCCAGCAGTTCCTGGCAGGGGGCCTACGAGCAGTACTTC.

The chain combines TRBV28 with TRBJ1-5; D gene ambiguous. The V gene's germline CDR1 is MDHEN and CDR2 SYDVKM. The CDR3 is 12 residues long. Trimming removed 8 bases at V and 1 base at J, with 6 bases between. CDR3 residues: CASRRSNQPQHF. As DNA, the CDR3 is TGTGCCAGCCGGCGGAGCAATCAGCCCCAGCATTTT.

The chain recombines TRBV18 with TRBJ2-7, with TRBD2 matching over 10 bases. V lost 0 bases, J lost 0 bases, and 5 bases stayed unmatched. Germline V CDR1 and CDR2: KGHSH, LQKENI. CDR3 length: 17 residues. CDR3 residues: CASSPPFSGRSSYEQYF. In nucleotides, the CDR3 is TGTGCCAGCTCACCACCTTTTAGCGGGAGGTCCTCCTACGAGCAGTACTTC.

The rearrangement joins TRBV30 to TRBJ1-3; possible D gene TRBD1, 5 bases. The CDR3 spans 17 residues. Germline-derived CDR1 and CDR2 are GTSNPN and SVGIG (reference sequence). The V and J ends lost 0 bases and 4 bases respectively, with 19 bases between them. The CDR3 bases are TGTGCCTGGAGTGTACAGGCTGCAGGTCGGCTGGGAAACACCATATATTTT. Protein: CAWSVQAAGRLGNTIYF.

The chain couples TRBV28 to TRBJ1-4, with D hard to call. This CDR3 has 13 residues. Per the germline V gene, CDR1 is MDHEN and CDR2 is SYDVKM. The V end was cut by 2 bases, the J end by 8 bases, with 9 bases between. The CDR3 sequence is CASSLGINEKLFF. In DNA form, the CDR3 reads TGTGCCAGCAGTTTAGGGATAAACGAAAAACTGTTTTTT. Based on the CDR3 plus reference TRBV28 and TRBJ1-4, the full variable domain is DVKVTQSSRYLVKRTGEKVFLECVQDMDHENMFWYRQDPGLGLRLIYFSYDVKMKEKGDIPEGYSVSREKKERFSLILESASTNQTSMYLCASSLGINEKLFFGSGTQLSVL.

This rearrangement joins TRBV5-4 to TRBJ2-2, with TRBD1 matching 8 bases. Germline assignment: CDR1 SGHNT and CDR2 YYREEE (reference sequence). The CDR3 spans 15 residues. The V and J ends lost 3 bases and 4 bases, in that order; junction bases with no gene match: 5. The CDR3 region has the DNA TGTGCCAGCAGCTCAGGACAGGGAGGCACCGGGGAGCTGTTTTTT. Translating gives CASSSGQGGTGELFF. The full variable domain, in which reference TRBV5-4 and TRBJ2-2 provide the parts outside the CDR3, is ETGVTQSPTHLIKTRGQQVTLRCSSQSGHNTVSWYQQALGQGPQFIFQYYREEENGRGNFPPRFSGLQFPNYSSELNVNALELDDSALYLCASSSGQGGTGELFFGEGSRLTVL.

The rearrangement uses TRBV6-1 and TRBJ1-1, with a tentative D call TRBD1 (5 bases). The CDR3 runs 14 residues. Trimming stripped 5 bases from V and 1 base from J, with 11 bases between. CDR1 is MNHNS, CDR2 SASEGT, per germline. The CDR3 reads CASSPGIPNTEAFF. The CDR3 nucleotides read TGTGCCAGCAGTCCAGGGATCCCGAACACTGAAGCTTTCTTT.

The chain uses TRBV6-5 and TRBJ2-5, with TRBD1 identical over 8 bases. The junction had 12 bases not matched to a gene; V was cut back by 6 bases and J by 6 bases. The CDR3 contains 15 residues. Germline loops: CDR1 MNHEY, CDR2 SVGAGI. DNA for the CDR3: TGTGCCAGCAGATCCTCGGACAGGGCCGGGAAGACCCAGTACTTC. It specifies CASRSSDRAGKTQYF.

V usage is TRBV19 and J usage is TRBJ1-5; D possibly corresponds to TRBD1 (5 bases). The CDR3 is made up of 17 amino acids. Trimming shortened V by 2 bases and J by 2 bases, and 16 bases separated the two germline ends. From germline, CDR1 is LNHDA and CDR2 SQIVND (reference sequence). The CDR3 bases are TGTGCCAGTAGTATAAGTTTCAGGGAAAGAGGCAATCAGCCCCAGCATTTT. It codes for CASSISFRERGNQPQHF. Full variable domain (missing parts from reference TRBV19 and TRBJ1-5): DGGITQSPKYLFRKEGQNVTLSCEQNLNHDAMYWYRQDPGQGLRLIYYSQIVNDFQKGDIAEGYSVSREKKESFPLTVTSAQKNPTAFYLCASSISFRERGNQPQHFGDGTRLSIL.

The J gene is TRBJ2-7, the V gene TRBV28; D is undetermined. V was shortened by 5 bases and J by 0 bases, with 8 bases between the two germline ends. CDR1 and CDR2 from the germline V gene are MDHEN and SYDVKM. The CDR3 contains 13 residues. The CDR3 DNA reads TGTGCCAGCAGTCTCAGCAACTCCTACGAGCAGTACTTC. It translates to CASSLSNSYEQYF.

This chain links TRBV11-3 with TRBJ2-1; D uncertain. The germline V gene has CDR1 SGHNT and CDR2 YENEEA. The CDR3 has 12 residues. The V end was cut by 5 bases, the J end by 8 bases, with 10 bases between. As DNA, the CDR3 is TGTGCCAGCAGCCGCCCGGGCCATGAGCAGTTCTTC. As protein: CASSRPGHEQFF.

The V gene is TRBV28, the J gene TRBJ1-5, with D possibly TRBD1 on 6 matching bases. The germline CDR1 and CDR2 sequences are MDHEN and SYDVKM. Trimming cost V 5 bases and J 7 bases, with 18 bases left between them. The CDR3 has 15 amino acids. The CDR3 sequence: CASSPPAGQRQPQHF. CDR3 nucleotides: TGTGCCAGCAGTCCCCCAGCAGGACAGCGACAGCCCCAGCATTTT. The variable domain in full, with the rest retrieved from reference TRBV28 and TRBJ1-5, is DVKVTQSSRYLVKRTGEKVFLECVQDMDHENMFWYRQDPGLGLRLIYFSYDVKMKEKGDIPEGYSVSREKKERFSLILESASTNQTSMYLCASSPPAGQRQPQHFGDGTRLSIL.

This chain links TRBV5-4 with TRBJ2-1, with TRBD2 matching 9 bases. The germline gives CDR1 SGHNT, CDR2 YYREEE (reference sequence). V dropped 5 bases and J dropped 0; count of bases not matched to a gene: 0. The length of the CDR3 is 14 residues. CDR3 sequence reads: CASSSGSSYNEQFF. The DNA for the CDR3 is TGTGCCAGCAGTAGCGGGAGCTCCTACAATGAGCAGTTCTTC. Drawing the rest from reference TRBV5-4 and TRBJ2-1, the complete variable domain is ETGVTQSPTHLIKTRGQQVTLRCSSQSGHNTVSWYQQALGQGPQFIFQYYREEENGRGNFPPRFSGLQFPNYSSELNVNALELDDSALYLCASSSGSSYNEQFFGPGTRLTVL.